This T cell receptor (beta chain) comes out of a study of T cells after yellow fever vaccination. Study in general: Preparing low-cell-number fractions relied on SMART-Seq v4 Ultra Low Input.

This clonotype was recorded at least ten times. MiXCR, run by TCRdb on the 5' RACE reads, gives a single entry per CDR3 protein. Counted here are under 200,000 distinct CDR3 sequences, around 7% occurring once; the ten biggest clones make up 2.5% to 3%. This clonotype was sampled from a man aged 18 to 30 who received the YFV17D yellow fever vaccine. The material sequenced was CD4+ T cells sorted from PBMCs, taken more than 4 days after the first yellow fever vaccination.

The CDR3 here is CSARDPGGYNEQFF. CDR3 DNA sequence: TGCAGTGCTAGAGATCCGGGCGGCTACAATGAGCAGTTCTTC. This chain uses TRBV20-1 with TRBJ2-1; D is uncertain. Trimming removed 0 bases from V and 3 bases from J, with 9 bases in between. Germline V gene lookup returns CDR1 DFQATT and CDR2 SNEGSKA (reference sequence). CDR3 size: 14 residues.